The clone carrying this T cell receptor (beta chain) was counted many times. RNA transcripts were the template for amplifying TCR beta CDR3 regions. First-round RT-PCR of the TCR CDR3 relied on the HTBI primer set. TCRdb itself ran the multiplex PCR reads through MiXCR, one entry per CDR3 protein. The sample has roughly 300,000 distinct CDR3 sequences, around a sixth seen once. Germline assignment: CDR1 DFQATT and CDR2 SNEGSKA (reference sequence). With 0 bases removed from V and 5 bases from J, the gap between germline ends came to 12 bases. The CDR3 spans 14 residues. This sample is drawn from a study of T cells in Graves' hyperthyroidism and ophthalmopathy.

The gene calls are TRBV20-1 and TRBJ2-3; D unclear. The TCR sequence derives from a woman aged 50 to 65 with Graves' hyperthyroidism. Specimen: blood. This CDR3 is CSAREIASGDTQYF. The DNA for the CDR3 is TGCAGTGCTAGAGAGATAGCTTCTGGAGATACGCAGTATTTT.